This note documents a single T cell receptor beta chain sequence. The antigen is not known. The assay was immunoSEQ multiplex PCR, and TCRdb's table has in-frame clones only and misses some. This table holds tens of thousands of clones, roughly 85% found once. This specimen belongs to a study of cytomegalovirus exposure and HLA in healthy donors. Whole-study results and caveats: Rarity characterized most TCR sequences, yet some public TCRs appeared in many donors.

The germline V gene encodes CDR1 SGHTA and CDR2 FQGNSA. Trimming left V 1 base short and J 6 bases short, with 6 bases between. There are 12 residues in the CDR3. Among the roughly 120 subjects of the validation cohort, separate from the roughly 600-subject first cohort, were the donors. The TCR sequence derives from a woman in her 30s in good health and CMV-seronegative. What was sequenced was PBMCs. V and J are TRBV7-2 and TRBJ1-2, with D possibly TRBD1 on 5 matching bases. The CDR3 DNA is TGTGCCAGCAGCTTAGTCAGGGATGGCTACACCTTC. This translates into CASSLVRDGYTF.